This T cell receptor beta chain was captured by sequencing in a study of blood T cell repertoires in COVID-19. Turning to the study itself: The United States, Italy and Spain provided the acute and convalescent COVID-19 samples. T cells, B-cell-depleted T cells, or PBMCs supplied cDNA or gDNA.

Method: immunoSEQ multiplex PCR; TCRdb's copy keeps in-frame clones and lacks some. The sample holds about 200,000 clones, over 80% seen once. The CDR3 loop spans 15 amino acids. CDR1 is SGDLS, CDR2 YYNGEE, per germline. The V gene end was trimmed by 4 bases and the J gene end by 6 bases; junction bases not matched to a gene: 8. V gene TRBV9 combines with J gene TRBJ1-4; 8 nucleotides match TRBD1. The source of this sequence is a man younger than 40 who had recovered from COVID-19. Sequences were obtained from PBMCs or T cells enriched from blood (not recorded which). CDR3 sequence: CASSLSQGVDEKLFF. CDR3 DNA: TGTGCCAGCAGCTTATCACAGGGGGTAGATGAAAAACTGTTTTTT.